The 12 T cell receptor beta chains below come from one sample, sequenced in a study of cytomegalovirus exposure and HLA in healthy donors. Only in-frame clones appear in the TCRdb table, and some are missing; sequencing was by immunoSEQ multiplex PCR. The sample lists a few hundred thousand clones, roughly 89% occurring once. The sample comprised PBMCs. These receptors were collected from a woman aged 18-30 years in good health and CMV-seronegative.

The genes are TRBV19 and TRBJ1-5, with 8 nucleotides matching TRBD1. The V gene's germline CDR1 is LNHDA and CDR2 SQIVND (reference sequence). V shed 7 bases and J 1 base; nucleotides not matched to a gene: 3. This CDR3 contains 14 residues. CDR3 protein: CASINRGSNQPQHF. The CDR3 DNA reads TGTGCCAGTATTAACAGGGGGAGCAATCAGCCCCAGCATTTT.

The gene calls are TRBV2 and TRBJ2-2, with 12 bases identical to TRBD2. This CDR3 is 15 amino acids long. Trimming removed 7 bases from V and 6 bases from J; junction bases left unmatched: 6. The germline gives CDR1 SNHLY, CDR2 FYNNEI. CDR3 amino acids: CASNVLAGGSGELFF. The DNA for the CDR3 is TGTGCCAGCAATGTACTAGCGGGAGGTTCCGGGGAGCTGTTTTTT.

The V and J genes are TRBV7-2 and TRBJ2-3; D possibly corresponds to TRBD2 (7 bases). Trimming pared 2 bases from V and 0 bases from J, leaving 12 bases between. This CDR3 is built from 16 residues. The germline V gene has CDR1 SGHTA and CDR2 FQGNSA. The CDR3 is CASSLIAGASTDTQYF. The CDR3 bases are TGTGCCAGCAGCTTAATCGCGGGGGCTAGCACAGATACGCAGTATTTT.

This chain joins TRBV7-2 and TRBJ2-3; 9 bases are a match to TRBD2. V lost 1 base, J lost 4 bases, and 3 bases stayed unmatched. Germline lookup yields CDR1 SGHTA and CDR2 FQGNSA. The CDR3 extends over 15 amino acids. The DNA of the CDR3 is TGTGCCAGCAGCTTAGTCAGCGGGGGGCCAGATACGCAGTATTTT. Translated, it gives CASSLVSGGPDTQYF.

The CDR3 loop is CASSQDESGTYGYTF. The CDR3 region has the DNA TGTGCCAGCAGCCAAGATGAATCGGGTACTTATGGCTACACCTTC. The gene calls are TRBV4-2 and TRBJ1-2; D is unresolved. This CDR3 has 15 residues. Germline CDR1 and CDR2: LGHNA and YNFKEQ. The V and J ends lost 0 bases and 5 bases respectively, with 13 bases between them.

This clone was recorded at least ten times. The CDR3 coding sequence is TGTGCCAGCAGCCCCCCAGGCACAGATACGCAGTATTTT. As protein: CASSPPGTDTQYF. The chain links TRBV4-2 to TRBJ2-3; D is unclear. Germline CDR1 reads LGHNA; CDR2 reads YNFKEQ. The length of the CDR3 is 13 residues. V was clipped by 4 bases and J by 1 base, with 6 bases between them.

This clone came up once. This chain's CDR3 is CASSPRGTINTEAFF. The CDR3 bases are TGTGCCAGCAGTCCCCGAGGGACTATAAACACTGAAGCTTTCTTT. The chain joins TRBV2 to TRBJ1-1; perhaps TRBD1 as D (5 bases). The V end was cut by 5 bases, the J end by 2 bases, with 15 bases between. The CDR3 totals 15 residues. CDR1 SNHLY and CDR2 FYNNEI come from the germline V gene.

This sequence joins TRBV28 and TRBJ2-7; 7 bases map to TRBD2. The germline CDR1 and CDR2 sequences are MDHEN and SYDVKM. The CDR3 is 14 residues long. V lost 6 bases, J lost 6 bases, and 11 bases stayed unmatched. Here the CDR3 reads CASSPGTTLLEQYF. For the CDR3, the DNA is TGTGCCAGCAGCCCCGGGACTACGCTCCTCGAGCAGTACTTC.

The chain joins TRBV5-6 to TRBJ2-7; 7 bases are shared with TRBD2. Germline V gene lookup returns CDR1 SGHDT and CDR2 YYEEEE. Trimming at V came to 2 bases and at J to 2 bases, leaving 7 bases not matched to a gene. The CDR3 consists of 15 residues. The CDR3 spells CASSFIAGQPYEQYF. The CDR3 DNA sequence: TGTGCCAGCAGCTTTATAGCGGGCCAACCCTACGAGCAGTACTTC. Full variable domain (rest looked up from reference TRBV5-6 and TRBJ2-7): DAGVTQSPTHLIKTRGQQVTLRCSPKSGHDTVSWYQQALGQGPQFIFQYYEEEERQRGNFPDRFSGHQFPNYSSELNVNALLLGDSALYLCASSFIAGQPYEQYFGPGTRLTVT.

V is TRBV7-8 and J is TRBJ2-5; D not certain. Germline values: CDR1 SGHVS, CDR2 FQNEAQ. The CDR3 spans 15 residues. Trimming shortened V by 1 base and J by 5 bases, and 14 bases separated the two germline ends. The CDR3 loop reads CASSLGAASAETQYF. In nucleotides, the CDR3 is TGTGCCAGCAGCTTAGGAGCAGCCTCAGCGGAGACCCAGTACTTC.

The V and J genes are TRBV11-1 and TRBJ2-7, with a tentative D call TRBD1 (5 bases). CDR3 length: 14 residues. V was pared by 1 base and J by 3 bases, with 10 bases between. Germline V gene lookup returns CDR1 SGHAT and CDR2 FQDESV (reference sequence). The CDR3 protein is CASSLVNRYYEQYF. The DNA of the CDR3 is TGTGCCAGCAGCTTAGTCAACAGGTACTACGAGCAGTACTTC.

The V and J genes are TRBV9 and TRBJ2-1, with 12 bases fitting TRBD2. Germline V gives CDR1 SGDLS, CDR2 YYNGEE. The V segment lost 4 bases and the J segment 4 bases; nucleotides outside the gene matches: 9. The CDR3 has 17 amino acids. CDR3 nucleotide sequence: TGTGCCAGCAGCCCCCGGGGGACTAGCGGGCCTTACAATGAGCAGTTCTTC. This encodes CASSPRGTSGPYNEQFF.